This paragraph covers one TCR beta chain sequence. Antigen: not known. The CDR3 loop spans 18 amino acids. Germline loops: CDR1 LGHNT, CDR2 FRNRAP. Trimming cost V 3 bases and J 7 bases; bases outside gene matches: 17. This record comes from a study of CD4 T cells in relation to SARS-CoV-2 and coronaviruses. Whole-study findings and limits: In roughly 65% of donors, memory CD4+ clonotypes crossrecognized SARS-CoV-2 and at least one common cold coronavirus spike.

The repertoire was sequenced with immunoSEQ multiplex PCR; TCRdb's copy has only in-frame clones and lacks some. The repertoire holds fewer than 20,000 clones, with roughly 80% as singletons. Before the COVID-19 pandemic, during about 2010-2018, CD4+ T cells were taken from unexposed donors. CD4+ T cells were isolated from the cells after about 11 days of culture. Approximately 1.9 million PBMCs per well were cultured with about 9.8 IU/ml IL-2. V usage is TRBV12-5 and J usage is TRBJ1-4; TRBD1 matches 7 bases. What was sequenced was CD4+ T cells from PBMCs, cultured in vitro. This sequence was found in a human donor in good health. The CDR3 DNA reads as TGTGCTAGTGGTTTAACACAAGGGACAGCAATCTTAAGTGAAAAACTGTTTTTT. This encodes CASGLTQGTAILSEKLFF.